One and the same sample provided the 21 T cell receptor beta chains below, sequenced in a study of control samples from healthy donors and cancer patients. Libraries were prepared by immunoSEQ multiplex PCR; TCRdb keeps only in-frame clonotypes and omits some of them. Of fewer than 250,000 clones listed, around 93% are singletons. Input material: blood. All receptors come from a man younger than 45 in good health.

V gene TRBV6-1 combines with J gene TRBJ1-1, with TRBD1 as a possible D gene (6 bases). V was clipped by 3 bases and J by 0 bases, with 8 bases between them. Germline V lookup: CDR1 MNHNS, CDR2 SASEGT. The CDR3 spans 14 residues. CDR3 protein: CASSEDSMNTEAFF. The CDR3 nucleotides are TGTGCCAGCAGTGAGGACAGCATGAACACTGAAGCTTTCTTT.

The chain links TRBV5-1 to TRBJ2-3; D unresolved. The length of the CDR3 is 15 residues. CDR1 and CDR2 (germline): SGHRS, YFSETQ. Trimming removed 4 bases from V and 1 base from J, with 13 bases in between. CDR3 region: CASSLRYPGTDTQYF. The DNA of the CDR3 is TGCGCCAGCAGCCTCAGGTATCCGGGCACAGATACGCAGTATTTT.

Note on this clone: At the DNA level, this CDR3 is encoded by other sequences in the same sample as well. The chain employs TRBV7-9 and TRBJ1-1; no clear D gene. Germline-derived CDR1 and CDR2 are SEHNR and FQNEAQ (reference sequence). The length of the CDR3 is 12 residues. V lost 4 bases and J lost 0, with 3 bases in between. The CDR3 DNA is TGTGCCAGCAGCTACATGAACACTGAAGCTTTCTTT. As protein: CASSYMNTEAFF.

The chain combines TRBV21-1 with TRBJ2-4; TRBD1 is taken as the D call from the table, unchecked against the DNA. TRBV21-1 is flagged as a pseudogene. This CDR3 region has 15 residues. In DNA form, the CDR3 reads TGTGCCAGCATTGCGACAGGCCTCGCGGAAAACATTCAGTACTTC. Its protein product is CASIATGLAENIQYF.

In its sample, this clone was seen a few times. V usage is TRBV4-1 and J usage is TRBJ1-4, with 7 bases that match TRBD1. Germline CDR1 reads MGHRA; CDR2 reads YSYEKL. The V gene end was trimmed by 3 bases and the J gene end by 8 bases; junction bases not matched to a gene: 12. The CDR3 loop spans 16 amino acids. In DNA, the CDR3 is TGCGCCAGCAGCCAGATCGGGACAGTTAATGGAGAAAAACTGTTTTTT. Its protein is CASSQIGTVNGEKLFF.

The chain joins TRBV2 to TRBJ2-1; D uncertain. The CDR3 is made up of 10 amino acids. Germline values: CDR1 SNHLY, CDR2 FYNNEI. Trimming took 6 bases from V and 6 from J, leaving 3 bases between them. The DNA of the CDR3 is TGTGCCAGCAGCGTCAATGAGCAGTTCTTC. Amino acid sequence: CASSVNEQFF.

The chain has TRBV2 and TRBJ2-2; D remains ambiguous. Per the germline V gene, CDR1 is SNHLY and CDR2 is FYNNEI. The CDR3 is 14 residues long. Trimming stripped 3 bases from V and 4 bases from J, with 9 bases between. In DNA, the CDR3 is TGTGCCAGCAGTGATGCGAGAGTCACCGGGGAGCTGTTTTTT. Protein sequence: CASSDARVTGELFF.

The rearrangement uses TRBV7-2 and TRBJ2-6; D perhaps matches TRBD1 (5 bases). The CDR3 totals 16 residues. Germline CDR1 SGHTA, CDR2 FQGNSA. Between the trimmed V and J ends, which lost 4 bases and 4 bases, there was a span of 14 bases. CDR3 in amino acids: CASSSPQGIGANVLTF. CDR3 bases: TGTGCCAGCAGCTCCCCTCAGGGAATCGGGGCCAACGTCCTGACTTTC.

This rearrangement joins TRBV9 to TRBJ1-2; maybe TRBD1 (6 bases). Germline V gene lookup returns CDR1 SGDLS and CDR2 YYNGEE. V was pared by 0 bases and J by 6 bases, with 18 bases between. The CDR3 length is 16 residues. Here the CDR3 reads CASSVAPNRAVDGYTF. DNA for the CDR3: TGTGCCAGCAGCGTAGCTCCGAACAGGGCGGTCGATGGCTACACCTTC. Filled out from reference TRBV9 and TRBJ1-2, the complete variable domain reads DSGVTQTPKHLITATGQRVTLRCSPRSGDLSVYWYQQSLDQGLQFLIQYYNGEERAKGNILERFSAQQFPDLHSELNLSSLELGDSALYFCASSVAPNRAVDGYTFGSGTRLTVV.

The chain carries TRBV4-1 and TRBJ1-5; D possibly corresponds to TRBD1 (6 bases). This CDR3 contains 18 residues. Trimming pared 0 bases from V and 4 bases from J, leaving 19 bases between. Germline CDR1 MGHRA, CDR2 YSYEKL. CDR3 DNA sequence: TGCGCCAGCAGCCAAGATTCGGGCAGGGGAAAAACTAATCAGCCCCAGCATTTT. The encoded protein is CASSQDSGRGKTNQPQHF.

The V call is TRBV5-1, the J call TRBJ2-3, with 7 nucleotides matching TRBD1. The ends lost 4 bases at V and 1 base at J; junction bases unmatched: 3. Germline V CDR1 and CDR2: SGHRS, YFSETQ. CDR3 length equals 14 residues. The CDR3 is CASSPGQGTDTQYF. CDR3 nucleotide sequence: TGCGCCAGCAGCCCCGGACAGGGCACAGATACGCAGTATTTT.

The chain carries TRBV30 and TRBJ1-2; D remains ambiguous. This CDR3 region has 13 residues. Trimming pared 6 bases from V and 1 base from J, leaving 12 bases between. Per germline, CDR1 GTSNPN and CDR2 SVGIG (reference sequence). The CDR3 here is CACPMDVNYGYTF. The CDR3 DNA sequence: TGTGCCTGTCCCATGGACGTTAACTATGGCTACACCTTC.

The V and J genes are TRBV25-1 and TRBJ1-4; 10 nucleotides match TRBD1. Trimming removed 3 bases from V and 10 bases from J; junction bases left unmatched: 2. Looked up from germline, CDR1 is MGHDK and CDR2 is SYGVNS. The length of the CDR3 is 13 residues. Here the CDR3 reads CASSEGQGIKLFF. The CDR3 DNA sequence: TGTGCCAGCAGTGAGGGACAGGGGATAAAACTGTTTTTT.

The CDR3 loop reads CSVVGSRKLASGNNEQFF. CDR3 bases: TGCAGCGTTGTTGGATCAAGGAAGTTGGCTAGCGGGAACAATGAGCAGTTCTTC. The genes are TRBV29-1 and TRBJ2-1, with 9 nucleotides matching TRBD2. Germline lookup yields CDR1 SQVTM and CDR2 ANQGSEA. The V and J ends lost 4 bases and 5 bases, in that order; junction bases with no gene match: 18. The CDR3 spans 18 residues.

This clone was found once. The chain uses TRBV27 and TRBJ2-5, with 8 positions matching TRBD1. From germline, CDR1 is MNHEY and CDR2 SMNVEV (reference sequence). The CDR3 is made up of 17 amino acids. V was pared by 6 bases and J by 2 bases, with 14 bases of the junction left unmatched. This chain's CDR3 is CASSRLTGGPLQETQYF. CDR3 DNA: TGTGCCAGCAGCCGCCTTACAGGGGGTCCTCTTCAAGAGACCCAGTACTTC.

CDR3 coding DNA: TGTGCCAGCAGCCAGACGCGGAACACTGAAGCTTTCTTT. Its translation is CASSQTRNTEAFF. The rearrangement uses TRBV3-1 (or the pseudogene TRBV3-2) and TRBJ1-1; D gene ambiguous. The V gene's germline CDR1 is LGHDT and CDR2 YNNKEL (reference sequence). Trimming stripped 3 bases from V and 1 base from J, with 6 bases between. This CDR3 has 13 amino acids.

The chain combines TRBV6-4 with TRBJ1-6; possible D gene TRBD1, 5 bases. Germline values: CDR1 MRHNA, CDR2 SNTAGT. The CDR3 spans 13 residues. Trimming pared 4 bases from V and 9 bases from J, leaving 10 bases between. The CDR3 nucleotides are TGTGCCAGCAGTGCCGGGGACGGTTCACCCCTCCACTTT. Translating gives CASSAGDGSPLHF.

The gene calls are TRBV9 and TRBJ2-5; D is uncertain. Trimming stripped 4 bases from V and 5 bases from J, with 12 bases between. CDR1 and CDR2 from the germline V gene are SGDLS and YYNGEE. The CDR3 length is 13 residues. This CDR3 reads CASSSRVSETQYF. In DNA form, the CDR3 reads TGTGCCAGCAGCTCAAGGGTTAGTGAGACCCAGTACTTC.

The chain has TRBV19 and TRBJ2-3; 8 nucleotides align to TRBD2. After removal of 6 bases from V and 4 bases from J, the junction contained 3 bases not matched to a gene. The CDR3 is made up of 13 amino acids. CDR1 LNHDA and CDR2 SQIVND come from the germline V gene (reference sequence). DNA of the CDR3: TGTGCCAGTAGCAACGGGGGGGCAGATACGCAGTATTTT. Translated: CASSNGGADTQYF.

This chain uses TRBV6-1 with TRBJ2-7; TRBD2 matches at 11 bases. The V gene's germline CDR1 is MNHNS and CDR2 SASEGT. After removal of 6 bases from V and 0 bases from J, the junction contained 10 bases not matched to a gene. The CDR3 is 17 residues long. CDR3 nucleotide sequence: TGTGCCAGCAGAGAAACATTAGCGGGGGGGTACTCCTACGAGCAGTACTTC. Protein product: CASRETLAGGYSYEQYF.

J is TRBJ1-2 and V is TRBV6-6; 7 positions agree with TRBD1. Trimming at V came to 6 bases and at J to 2 bases, leaving 6 bases not matched to a gene. Germline-derived CDR1 and CDR2 are MNHNY and SVGAGI (reference sequence). The CDR3 has 14 amino acids. CDR3 in amino acids: CASRRQGDNYGYTF. The CDR3 DNA follows: TGTGCCAGCAGAAGACAGGGAGACAACTATGGCTACACCTTC.